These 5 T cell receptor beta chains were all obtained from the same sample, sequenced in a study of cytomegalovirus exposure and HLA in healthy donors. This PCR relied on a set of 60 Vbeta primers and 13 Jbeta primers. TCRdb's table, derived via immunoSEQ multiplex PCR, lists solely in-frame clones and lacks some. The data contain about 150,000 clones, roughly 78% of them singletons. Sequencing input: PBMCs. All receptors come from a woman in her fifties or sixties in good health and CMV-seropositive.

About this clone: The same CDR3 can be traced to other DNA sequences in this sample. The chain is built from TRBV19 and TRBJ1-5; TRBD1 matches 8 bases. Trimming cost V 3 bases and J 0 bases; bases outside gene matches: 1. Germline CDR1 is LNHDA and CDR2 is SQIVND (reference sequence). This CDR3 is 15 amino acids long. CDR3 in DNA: TGTGCCAGTAGTATCGGGACAGGTAGCAATCAGCCCCAGCATTTT. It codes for CASSIGTGSNQPQHF.

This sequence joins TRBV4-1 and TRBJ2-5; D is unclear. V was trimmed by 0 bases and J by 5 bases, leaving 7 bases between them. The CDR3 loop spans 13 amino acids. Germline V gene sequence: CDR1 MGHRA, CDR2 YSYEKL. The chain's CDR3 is CASSQDKRETQYF. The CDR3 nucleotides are TGCGCCAGCAGCCAAGATAAACGGGAGACCCAGTACTTC.

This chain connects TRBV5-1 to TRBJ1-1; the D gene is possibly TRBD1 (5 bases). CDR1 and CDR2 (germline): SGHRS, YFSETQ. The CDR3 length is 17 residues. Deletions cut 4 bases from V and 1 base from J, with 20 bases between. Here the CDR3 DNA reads TGCGCCAGCAGCCGCTTTGGGAGGGGAGAAGGGAACACTGAAGCTTTCTTT. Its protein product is CASSRFGRGEGNTEAFF.

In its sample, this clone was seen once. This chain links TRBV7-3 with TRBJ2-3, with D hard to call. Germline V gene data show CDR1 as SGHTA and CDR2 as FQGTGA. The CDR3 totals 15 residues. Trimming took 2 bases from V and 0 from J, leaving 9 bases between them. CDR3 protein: CASSLLAASTDTQYF. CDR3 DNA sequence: TGTGCCAGCAGCTTACTGGCGGCTAGCACAGATACGCAGTATTTT.

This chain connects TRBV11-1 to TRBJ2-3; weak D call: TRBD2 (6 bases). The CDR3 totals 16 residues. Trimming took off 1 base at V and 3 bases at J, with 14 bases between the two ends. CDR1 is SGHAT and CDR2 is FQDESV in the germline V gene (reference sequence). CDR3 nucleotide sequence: TGTGCCAGCAGCTTAGGATTCCGGGGGAGTACAGATACGCAGTATTTT. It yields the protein CASSLGFRGSTDTQYF.